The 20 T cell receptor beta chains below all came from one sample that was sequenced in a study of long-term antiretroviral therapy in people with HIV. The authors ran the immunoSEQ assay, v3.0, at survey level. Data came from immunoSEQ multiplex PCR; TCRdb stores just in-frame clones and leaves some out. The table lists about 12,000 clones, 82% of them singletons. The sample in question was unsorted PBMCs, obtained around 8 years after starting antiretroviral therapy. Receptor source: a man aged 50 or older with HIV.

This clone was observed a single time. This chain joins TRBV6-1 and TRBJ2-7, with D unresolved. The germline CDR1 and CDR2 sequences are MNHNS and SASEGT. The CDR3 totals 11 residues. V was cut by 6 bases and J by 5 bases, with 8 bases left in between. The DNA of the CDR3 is TGTGCCAGCAGCTCCTGGGACGAGCAGTACTTC. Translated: CASSSWDEQYF.

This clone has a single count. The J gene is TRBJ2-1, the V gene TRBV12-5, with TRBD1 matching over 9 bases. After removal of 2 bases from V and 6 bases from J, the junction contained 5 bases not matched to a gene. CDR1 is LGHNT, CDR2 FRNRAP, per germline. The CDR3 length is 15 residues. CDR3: CASGLTGGLGNEQFF. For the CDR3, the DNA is TGTGCTAGTGGTTTGACAGGGGGCTTGGGCAATGAGCAGTTCTTC.

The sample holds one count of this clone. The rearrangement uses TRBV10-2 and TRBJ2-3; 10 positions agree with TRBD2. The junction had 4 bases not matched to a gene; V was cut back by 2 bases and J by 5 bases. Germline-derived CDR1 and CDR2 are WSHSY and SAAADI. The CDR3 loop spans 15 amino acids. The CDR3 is CASSERTSGRDTQYF. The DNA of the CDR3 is TGCGCCAGCAGTGAGCGGACTAGCGGAAGAGATACGCAGTATTTT.

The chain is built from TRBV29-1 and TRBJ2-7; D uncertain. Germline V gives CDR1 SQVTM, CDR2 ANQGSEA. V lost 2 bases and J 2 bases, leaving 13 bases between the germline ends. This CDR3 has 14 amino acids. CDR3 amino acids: CSVELETATYEQYF. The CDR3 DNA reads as TGCAGCGTTGAATTAGAGACGGCTACCTACGAGCAGTACTTC.

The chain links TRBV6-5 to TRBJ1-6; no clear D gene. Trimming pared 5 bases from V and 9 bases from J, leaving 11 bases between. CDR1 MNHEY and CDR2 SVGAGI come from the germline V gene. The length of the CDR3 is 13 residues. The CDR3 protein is CASSQLLVSPLHF. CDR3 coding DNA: TGTGCCAGCAGTCAGCTTTTGGTTTCACCCCTCCACTTT.

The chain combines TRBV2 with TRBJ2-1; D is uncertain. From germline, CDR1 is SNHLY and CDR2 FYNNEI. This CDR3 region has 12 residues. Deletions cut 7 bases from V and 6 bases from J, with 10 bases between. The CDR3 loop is CASNLVSNEQFF. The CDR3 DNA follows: TGTGCCAGCAATCTAGTGTCCAATGAGCAGTTCTTC.

Written as DNA, the CDR3 is TGCGCCAGCAGCACGGGGACAGGGGCCTACGAGCAGTACTTC. This gives the protein CASSTGTGAYEQYF. J is TRBJ2-7 and V is TRBV5-1; TRBD1 matches 10 bases. This CDR3 spans 14 amino acids. Trimming cost V 4 bases and J 2 bases; bases outside gene matches: 3. Germline lookup yields CDR1 SGHRS and CDR2 YFSETQ.

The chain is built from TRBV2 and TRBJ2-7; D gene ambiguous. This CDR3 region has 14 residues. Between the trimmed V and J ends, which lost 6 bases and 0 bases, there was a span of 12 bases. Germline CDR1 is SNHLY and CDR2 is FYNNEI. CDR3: CASSRVRSSYEQYF. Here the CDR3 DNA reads TGTGCCAGCAGCCGGGTCAGGAGCTCCTACGAGCAGTACTTC.

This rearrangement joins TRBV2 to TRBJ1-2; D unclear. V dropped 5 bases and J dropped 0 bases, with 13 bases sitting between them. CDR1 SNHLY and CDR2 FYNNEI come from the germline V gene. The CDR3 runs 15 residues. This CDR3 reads CASSPLALSNYGYTF. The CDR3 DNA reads TGTGCCAGCAGTCCCCTGGCCCTTTCTAACTATGGCTACACCTTC.

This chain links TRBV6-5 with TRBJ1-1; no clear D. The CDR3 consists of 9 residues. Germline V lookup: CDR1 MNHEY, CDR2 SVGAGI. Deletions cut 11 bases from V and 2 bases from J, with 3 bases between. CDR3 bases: TGTGCCGTTAACACTGAAGCTTTCTTT. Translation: CAVNTEAFF.

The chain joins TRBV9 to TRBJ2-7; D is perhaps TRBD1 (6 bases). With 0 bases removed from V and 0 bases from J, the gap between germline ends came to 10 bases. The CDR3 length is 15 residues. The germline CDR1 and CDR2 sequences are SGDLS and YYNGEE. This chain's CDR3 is CASSVGDMSSYEQYF. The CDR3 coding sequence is TGTGCCAGCAGCGTAGGGGACATGAGCTCCTACGAGCAGTACTTC.

CDR3 residues: CASSEDPVGTEAFF. The CDR3 DNA reads as TGTGCCAGCAGTGAAGACCCGGTAGGAACTGAAGCTTTCTTT. This sequence joins TRBV25-1 and TRBJ1-1, with D unclear. CDR3 size: 14 residues. The germline V gene has CDR1 MGHDK and CDR2 SYGVNS. The V and J ends lost 2 bases and 5 bases respectively, with 12 bases between them.

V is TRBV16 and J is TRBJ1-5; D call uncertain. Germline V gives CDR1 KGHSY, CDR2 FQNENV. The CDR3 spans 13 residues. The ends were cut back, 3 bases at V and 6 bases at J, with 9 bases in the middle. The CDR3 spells CASSQEGGQPQHF. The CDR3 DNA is TGTGCCAGCAGCCAGGAGGGCGGTCAGCCCCAGCATTTT.

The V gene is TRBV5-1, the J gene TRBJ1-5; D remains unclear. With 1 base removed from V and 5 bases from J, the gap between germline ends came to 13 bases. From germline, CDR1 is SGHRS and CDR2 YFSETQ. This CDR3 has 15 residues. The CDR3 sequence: CASSLIAGSDQPQHF. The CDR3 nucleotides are TGCGCCAGCAGCTTGATTGCCGGGTCCGATCAGCCCCAGCATTTT.

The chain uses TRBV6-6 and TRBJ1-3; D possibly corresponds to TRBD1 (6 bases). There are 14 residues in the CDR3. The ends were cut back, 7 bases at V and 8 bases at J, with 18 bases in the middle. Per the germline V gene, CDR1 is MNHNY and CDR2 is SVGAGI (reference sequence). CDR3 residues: CASTLLGAVDTIYF. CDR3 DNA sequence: TGTGCCAGCACTCTACTGGGGGCGGTTGACACCATATATTTT.

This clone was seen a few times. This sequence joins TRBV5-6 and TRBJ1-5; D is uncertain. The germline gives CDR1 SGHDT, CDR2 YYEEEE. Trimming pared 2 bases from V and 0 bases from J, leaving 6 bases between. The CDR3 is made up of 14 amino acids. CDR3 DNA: TGTGCCAGCAGCTTCTGGATTAGCAATCAGCCCCAGCATTTT. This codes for CASSFWISNQPQHF.

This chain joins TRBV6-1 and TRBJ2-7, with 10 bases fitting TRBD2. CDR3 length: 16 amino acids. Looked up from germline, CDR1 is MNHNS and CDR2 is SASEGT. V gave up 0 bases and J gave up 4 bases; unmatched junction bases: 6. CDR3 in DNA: TGTGCCAGCAGTGAAGCGTGGCTAGCGGGGGTTTACGAGCAGTACTTC. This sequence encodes CASSEAWLAGVYEQYF.

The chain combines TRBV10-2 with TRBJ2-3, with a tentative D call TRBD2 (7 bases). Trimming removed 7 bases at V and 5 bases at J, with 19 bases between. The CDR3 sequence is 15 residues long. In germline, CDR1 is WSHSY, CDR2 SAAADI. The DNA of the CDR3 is TGCGCCAGCAATCCTCCGGGGGGCGGAGGAGATACGCAGTATTTT. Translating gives CASNPPGGGGDTQYF.

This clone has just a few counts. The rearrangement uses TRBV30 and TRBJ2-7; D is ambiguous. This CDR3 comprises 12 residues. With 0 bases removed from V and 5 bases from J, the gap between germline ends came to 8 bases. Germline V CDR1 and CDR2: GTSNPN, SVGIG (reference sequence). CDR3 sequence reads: CAWSVDVNEQYF. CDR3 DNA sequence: TGTGCCTGGAGTGTAGACGTAAACGAGCAGTACTTC.

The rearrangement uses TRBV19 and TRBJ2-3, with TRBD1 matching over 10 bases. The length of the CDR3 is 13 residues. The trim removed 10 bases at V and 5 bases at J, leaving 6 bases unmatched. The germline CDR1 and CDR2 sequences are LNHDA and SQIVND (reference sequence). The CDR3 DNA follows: TGTGCCACCTCGACAGGGGGCGTAGATACGCAGTATTTT. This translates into CATSTGGVDTQYF.